This TCR beta chain was recorded in a study of CD8 T cells in ankylosing spondylitis. This clonotype came up many times. Its antigen is undetermined. Findings and caveats of the study: Made up of roughly 8 highly homologous variants, a TCR beta motif appeared characteristic of ankylosing spondylitis blood.

V lost 5 bases, J lost 2 bases, and 4 bases lay in between. In germline, CDR1 is SGHRS, CDR2 YFSETQ. The CDR3 runs 11 residues. TCRdb re-analysed the 5' RACE reads in MiXCR, keeping a single row per CDR3 protein. The sample has 55,000 or so distinct CDR3 sequences, 7.4% seen once. J is TRBJ1-1 and V is TRBV5-1; D is unresolved. The sequenced sample consisted of blood, either unsorted or a sorted T cell fraction (not recorded which). The sequence was collected from a female donor with ankylosing spondylitis or in good health (not recorded which). The CDR3 DNA follows: TGCGCCAGCAGGGGAAACACTGAAGCTTTCTTT. Translated, it gives CASRGNTEAFF.